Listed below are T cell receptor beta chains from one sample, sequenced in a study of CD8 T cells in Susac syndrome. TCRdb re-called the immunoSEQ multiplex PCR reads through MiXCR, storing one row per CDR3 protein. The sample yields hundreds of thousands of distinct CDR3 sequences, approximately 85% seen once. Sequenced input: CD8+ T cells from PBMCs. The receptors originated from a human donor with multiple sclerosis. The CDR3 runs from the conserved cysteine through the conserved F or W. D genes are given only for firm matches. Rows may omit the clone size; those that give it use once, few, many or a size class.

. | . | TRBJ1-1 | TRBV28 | TGTGCCAGCAGTTTAACAGGGATGGACACTGAAGCTTTCTTT | CASSLTGMDTEAFF
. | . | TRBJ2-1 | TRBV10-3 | TGTGCCATCAGTGACACGTTGGCTGGCAATGAGCAGTTCTTC | CAISDTLAGNEQFF
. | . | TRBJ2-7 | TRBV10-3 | TGTGCCATCAAGGACAGCCTCCCCTACGAGCAGTACTTC | CAIKDSLPYEQYF
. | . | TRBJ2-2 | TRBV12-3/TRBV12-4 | TGTGCCAGCAGTCGGGTCGGTCGCACCGGGGAGCTGTTTTTT | CASSRVGRTGELFF
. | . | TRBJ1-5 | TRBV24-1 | TGTGCCACCAGTGATCGAGTCAATCAGCCCCAGCATTTT | CATSDRVNQPQHF
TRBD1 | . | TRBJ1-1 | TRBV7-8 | TGTGCCAGCAGCTATCGACAGGGGCGGAACACTGAAGCTTTCTTT | CASSYRQGRNTEAFF
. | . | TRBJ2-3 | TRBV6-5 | TGTGCCAGCAGTTACGAGACGGCCCCCACAGATACGCAGTATTTT | CASSYETAPTDTQYF
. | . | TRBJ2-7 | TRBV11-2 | TGTGCCAGCAGCTTAGCACATGCCTCCTTCTACGAGCAGTACTTC | CASSLAHASFYEQYF
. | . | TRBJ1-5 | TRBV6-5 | TGTGCCAGCAGTTTCAGGGGCAATCAGCCCCAGCATTTT | CASSFRGNQPQHF
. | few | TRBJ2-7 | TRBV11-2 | TGTGCCAGCACCAAATGGGGGAGGGACAGGACCATCTACGAGCAGTACTTC | CASTKWGRDRTIYEQYF
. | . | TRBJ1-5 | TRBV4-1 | TGCGCCAGCAGCCAGATCGGAGGTCAGCCCCAGCATTTT | CASSQIGGQPQHF
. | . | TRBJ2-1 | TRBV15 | TGTGCCACCAGCAGAGGAAGGGGCGGCGAGCAGTTCTTC | CATSRGRGGEQFF
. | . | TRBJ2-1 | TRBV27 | TGTGCCAGCAGTTTACCGTCACGAACTAACAATGAGCAGTTCTTC | CASSLPSRTNNEQFF
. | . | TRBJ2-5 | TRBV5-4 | TGTGCCAGCAGCTTTTACGCGACGGAAGAGACCCAGTACTTC | CASSFYATEETQYF
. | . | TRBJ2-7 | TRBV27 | TGTGCCAGCAGTTTAAGGTCGAGCTCCTACGAGCAGTACTTC | CASSLRSSSYEQYF
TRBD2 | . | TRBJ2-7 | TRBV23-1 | TGCGCCAGCAGCGGGCGGGGGGGGTACGAGCAGTACTTC | CASSGRGGYEQYF
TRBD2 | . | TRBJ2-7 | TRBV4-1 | TGCGCCAGCAGCCTGGGGGGGGAAATGAGCTACGAGCAGTACTTC | CASSLGGEMSYEQYF
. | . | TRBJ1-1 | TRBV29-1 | TGCAGCGTTGAGTTGGGCATTGAAGCTTTCTTT | CSVELGIEAFF
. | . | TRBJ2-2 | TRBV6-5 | TGTGCCAGCAGTTACTCGACCTTTCTTCCGAACACCGGGGAGCTGTTTTTT | CASSYSTFLPNTGELFF
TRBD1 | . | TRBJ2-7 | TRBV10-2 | TGCGCCAGCTCGGGACAGATCCACTACGAGCAGTACTTC | CASSGQIHYEQYF
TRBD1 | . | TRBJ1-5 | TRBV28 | TGTGCCAGCAGTCCAACCGGGACAGAACTAAGATGGCAGCCCCAGCATTTT | CASSPTGTELRWQPQHF
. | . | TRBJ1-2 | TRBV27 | TGTGCCAGCAGTCCGGGGACGACAGAATACTATGGCTACACCTTC | CASSPGTTEYYGYTF
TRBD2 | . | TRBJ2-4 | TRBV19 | TGTGCCAGTAGTATGAGCGGGAGGGCCGGGAACATTCAGTACTTC | CASSMSGRAGNIQYF
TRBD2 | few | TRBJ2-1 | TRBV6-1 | TGTGCCAGCAGAGTAGCGGGAGGGTACAATGAGCAGTTCTTC | CASRVAGGYNEQFF
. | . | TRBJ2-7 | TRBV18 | TGTGCCAGCTCTTCTCAAGGGGACGGGCAGGGGATACACTCCTACGAGCAGTACTTC | CASSSQGDGQGIHSYEQYF
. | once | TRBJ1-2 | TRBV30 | TGTGCCTGGAGTGCCGGGTTTGGGGATGGCTACACCTTC | CAWSAGFGDGYTF
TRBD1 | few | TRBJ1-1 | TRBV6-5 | TGTGCCAGCACCGGGACAGGGGGATGGACTGAAGCTTTCTTT | CASTGTGGWTEAFF
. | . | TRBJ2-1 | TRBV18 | TGTGCCAGCTCACCAGAGGCCGCGACGGCCCCCTACAATGAGCAGTTCTTC | CASSPEAATAPYNEQFF
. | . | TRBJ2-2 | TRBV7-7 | TGTGCCAGCAGCCCCGTGGGGAACACCGGGGAGCTGTTTTTT | CASSPVGNTGELFF
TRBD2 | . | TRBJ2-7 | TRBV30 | TGTGCCTTAAGACTAGCGAACTCCTACGAGCAGTACTTC | CALRLANSYEQYF
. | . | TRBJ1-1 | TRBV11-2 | TGTGCCAGCAGCTTAGTGGGACAAAACATGAACACTGAAGCTTTCTTT | CASSLVGQNMNTEAFF
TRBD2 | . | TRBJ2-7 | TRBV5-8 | TGTGCCAGCAGCTTAATGGTAGCGGGGGCCTACGAGCAGTACTTC | CASSLMVAGAYEQYF
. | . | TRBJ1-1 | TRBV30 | TGTGCCTGGAGTGTAACGGTCACTGAAGCTTTCTTT | CAWSVTVTEAFF